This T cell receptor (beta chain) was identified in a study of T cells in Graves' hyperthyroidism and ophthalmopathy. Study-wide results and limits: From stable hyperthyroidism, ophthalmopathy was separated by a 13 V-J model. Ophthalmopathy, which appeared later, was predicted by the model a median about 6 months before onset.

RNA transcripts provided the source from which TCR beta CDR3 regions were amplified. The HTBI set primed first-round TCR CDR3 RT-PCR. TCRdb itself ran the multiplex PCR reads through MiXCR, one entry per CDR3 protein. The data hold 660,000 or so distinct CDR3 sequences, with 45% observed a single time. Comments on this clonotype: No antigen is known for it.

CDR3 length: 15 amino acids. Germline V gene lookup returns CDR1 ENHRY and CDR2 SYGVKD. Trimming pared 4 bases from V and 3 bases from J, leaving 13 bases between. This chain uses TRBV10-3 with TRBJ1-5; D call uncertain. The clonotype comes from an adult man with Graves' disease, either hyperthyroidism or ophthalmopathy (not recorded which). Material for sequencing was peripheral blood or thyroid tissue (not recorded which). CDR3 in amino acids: CAISATDGNNQPQHF. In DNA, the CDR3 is TGTGCCATCAGTGCTACTGACGGGAACAATCAGCCCCAGCATTTT.